This TCR beta chain was profiled in a study of blood T cell repertoires in COVID-19. Study details: Samples representing acute and convalescent COVID-19 were sourced from the United States, Italy and Spain. T cells, B-cell-depleted T cells, or PBMCs supplied cDNA or gDNA.

Researchers sorted participants into cohorts using their self-reported clinical history. This clone was found a few times. Data came from immunoSEQ multiplex PCR; TCRdb stores just in-frame clones and leaves some out. The sample has 150,000 to 200,000 clones; 65% to 80% are singletons. V lost 3 bases, J lost 8 bases, and 4 bases stayed unmatched. The CDR3 covers 14 residues. CDR1 is KGHSH, CDR2 LQKENI, per germline. This receptor was obtained from a woman aged 45-65 years with acute COVID-19. The V and J genes are TRBV18 and TRBJ1-4; 9 bases line up with TRBD1. The specimen sequenced was PBMCs or T cells enriched from blood (not recorded which). DNA for the CDR3: TGTGCCAGCTCACCGACCGGGACAGGGGAAAAACTGTTTTTT. It encodes CASSPTGTGEKLFF.